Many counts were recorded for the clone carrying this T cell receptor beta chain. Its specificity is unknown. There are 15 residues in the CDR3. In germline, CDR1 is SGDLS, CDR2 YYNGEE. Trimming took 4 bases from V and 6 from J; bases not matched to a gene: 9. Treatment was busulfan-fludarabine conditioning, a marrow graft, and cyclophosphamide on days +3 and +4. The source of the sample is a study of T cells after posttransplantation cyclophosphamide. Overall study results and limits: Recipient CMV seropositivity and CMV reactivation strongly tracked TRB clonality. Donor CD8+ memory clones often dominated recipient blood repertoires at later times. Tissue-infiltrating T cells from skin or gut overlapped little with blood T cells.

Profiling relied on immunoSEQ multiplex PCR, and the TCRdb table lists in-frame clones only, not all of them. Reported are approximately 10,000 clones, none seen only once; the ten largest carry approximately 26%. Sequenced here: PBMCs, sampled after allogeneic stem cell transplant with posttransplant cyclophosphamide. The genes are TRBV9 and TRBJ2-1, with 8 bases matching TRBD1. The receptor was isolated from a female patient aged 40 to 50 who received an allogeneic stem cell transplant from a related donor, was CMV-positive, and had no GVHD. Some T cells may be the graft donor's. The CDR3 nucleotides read TGTGCCAGCAGCCCCTGGACAGGGCAGATCAATGAGCAGTTCTTC. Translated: CASSPWTGQINEQFF. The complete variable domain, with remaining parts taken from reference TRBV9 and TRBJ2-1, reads DSGVTQTPKHLITATGQRVTLRCSPRSGDLSVYWYQQSLDQGLQFLIQYYNGEERAKGNILERFSAQQFPDLHSELNLSSLELGDSALYFCASSPWTGQINEQFFGPGTRLTVL.